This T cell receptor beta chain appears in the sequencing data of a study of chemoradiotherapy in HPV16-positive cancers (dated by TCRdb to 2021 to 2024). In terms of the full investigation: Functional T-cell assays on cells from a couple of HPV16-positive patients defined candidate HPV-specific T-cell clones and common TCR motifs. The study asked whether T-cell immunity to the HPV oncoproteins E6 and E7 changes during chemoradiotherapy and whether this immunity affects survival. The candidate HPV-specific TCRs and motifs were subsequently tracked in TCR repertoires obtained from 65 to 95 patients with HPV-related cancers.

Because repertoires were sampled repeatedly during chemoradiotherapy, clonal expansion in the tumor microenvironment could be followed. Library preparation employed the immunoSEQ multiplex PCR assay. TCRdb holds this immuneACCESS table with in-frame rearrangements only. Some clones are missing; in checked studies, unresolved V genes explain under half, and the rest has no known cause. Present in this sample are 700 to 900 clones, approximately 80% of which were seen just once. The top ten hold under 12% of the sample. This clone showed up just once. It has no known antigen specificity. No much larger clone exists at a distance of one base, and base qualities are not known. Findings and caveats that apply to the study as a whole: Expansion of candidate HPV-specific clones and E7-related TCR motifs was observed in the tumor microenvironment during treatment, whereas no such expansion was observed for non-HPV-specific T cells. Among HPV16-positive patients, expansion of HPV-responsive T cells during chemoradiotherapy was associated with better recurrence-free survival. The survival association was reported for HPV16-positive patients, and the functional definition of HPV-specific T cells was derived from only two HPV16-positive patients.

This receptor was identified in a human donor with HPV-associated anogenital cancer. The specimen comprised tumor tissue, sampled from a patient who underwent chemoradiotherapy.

The CDR3 protein: CASSQDGDRGLAGTYEQYF. In nucleotide form, the sequence is TGCGCCAGCAGCCAAGATGGGGACAGGGGACTAGCGGGGACCTACGAGCAGTACTTC. The chain links TRBV4-1 with TRBJ2-7; TRBD2 aligns with 13 central bases. The germline V gene provides CDR1 MGHRA and CDR2 YSYEKL. The CDR3 numbers 19 residues from cysteine through phenylalanine. The only DNA kept is the CDR3, 57 bases in frame from the first base. Here V drops 0 bases and J drops 2 bases, and the junction holds 10 bases not matched to any gene.